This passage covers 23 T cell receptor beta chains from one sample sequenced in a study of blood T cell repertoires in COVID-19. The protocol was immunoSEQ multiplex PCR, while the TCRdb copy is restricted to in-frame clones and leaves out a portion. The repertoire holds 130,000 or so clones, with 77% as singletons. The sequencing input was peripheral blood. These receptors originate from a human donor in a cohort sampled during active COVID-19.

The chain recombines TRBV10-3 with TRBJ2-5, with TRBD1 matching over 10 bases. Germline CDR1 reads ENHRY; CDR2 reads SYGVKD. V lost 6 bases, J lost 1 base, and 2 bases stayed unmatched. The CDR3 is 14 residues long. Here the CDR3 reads CAISGDRGQETQYF. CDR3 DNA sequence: TGTGCCATCAGCGGGGACAGGGGCCAAGAGACCCAGTACTTC.

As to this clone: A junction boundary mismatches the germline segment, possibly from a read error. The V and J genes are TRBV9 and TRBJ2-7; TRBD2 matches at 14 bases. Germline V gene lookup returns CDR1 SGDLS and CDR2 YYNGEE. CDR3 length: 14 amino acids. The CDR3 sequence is CASSLGTSGGPSIF. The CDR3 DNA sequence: TGTGCCAGCAGCCTCGGGACTAGCGGGGGCCCAAGTATCTTC.

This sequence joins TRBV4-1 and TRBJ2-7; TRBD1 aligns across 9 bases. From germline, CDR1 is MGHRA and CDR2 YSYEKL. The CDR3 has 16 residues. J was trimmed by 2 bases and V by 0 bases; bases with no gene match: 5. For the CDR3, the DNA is TGCGCCAGCAGCCAAGAAAGGGGACAGGGCCCCTACGAGCAGTACTTC. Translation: CASSQERGQGPYEQYF.

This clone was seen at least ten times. The CDR3 bases are TGTGCCAGCAGCCAACTAGCGGTAGACGTGGAGACCCAGTACTTC. Translated: CASSQLAVDVETQYF. The chain uses TRBV4-2 and TRBJ2-5; 7 bases match TRBD2. CDR3 length equals 15 residues. Germline V gives CDR1 LGHNA, CDR2 YNFKEQ. V trimming: 2 bases; J trimming: 5 bases; junction bases outside the gene matches: 8.

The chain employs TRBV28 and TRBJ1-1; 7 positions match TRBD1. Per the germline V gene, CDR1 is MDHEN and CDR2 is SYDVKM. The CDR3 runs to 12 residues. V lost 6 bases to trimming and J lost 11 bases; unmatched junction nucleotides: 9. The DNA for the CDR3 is TGTGCCAGCAGCCTTTTACAGGGGACGGCTTTCTTT. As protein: CASSLLQGTAFF.

As DNA, the CDR3 is TGTGCCAGCAGCCCCAGGACAAGTGGGGCCAACGTCCTGACTTTC. Protein product: CASSPRTSGANVLTF. The chain combines TRBV5-5 with TRBJ2-6; TRBD1 is a possible D gene (5 bases). The CDR3 spans 15 residues. The V end lost 4 bases, the J end lost 3 bases, and 11 bases lay between the germline ends. The germline gives CDR1 SGHKS, CDR2 YYEKEE (reference sequence).

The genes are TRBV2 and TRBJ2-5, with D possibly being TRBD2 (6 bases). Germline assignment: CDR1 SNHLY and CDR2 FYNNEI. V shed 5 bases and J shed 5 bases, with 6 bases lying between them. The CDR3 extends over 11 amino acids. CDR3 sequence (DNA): TGTGCCAGCAGTAGCGGGGAGACCCAGTACTTC. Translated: CASSSGETQYF.

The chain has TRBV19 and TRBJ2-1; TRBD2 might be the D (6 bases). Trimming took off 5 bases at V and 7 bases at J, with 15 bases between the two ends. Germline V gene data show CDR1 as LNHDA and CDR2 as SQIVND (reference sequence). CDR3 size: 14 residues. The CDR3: CASSQWNAGNEQFF. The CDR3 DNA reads TGTGCCAGTAGTCAATGGAACGCGGGGAATGAGCAGTTCTTC.

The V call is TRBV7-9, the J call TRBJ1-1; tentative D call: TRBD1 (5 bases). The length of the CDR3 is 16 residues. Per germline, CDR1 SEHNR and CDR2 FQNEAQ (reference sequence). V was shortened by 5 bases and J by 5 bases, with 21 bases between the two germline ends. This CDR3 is CASSPLSGGAITEAFF. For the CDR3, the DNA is TGTGCCAGCAGCCCCCTCAGCGGGGGTGCGATAACTGAAGCTTTCTTT.

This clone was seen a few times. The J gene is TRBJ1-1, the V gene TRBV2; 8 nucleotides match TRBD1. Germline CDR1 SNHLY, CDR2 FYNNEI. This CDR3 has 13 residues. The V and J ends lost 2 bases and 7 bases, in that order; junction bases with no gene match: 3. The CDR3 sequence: CASSEQGAGEAFF. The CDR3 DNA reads TGTGCCAGCAGTGAACAGGGGGCGGGTGAAGCTTTCTTT.

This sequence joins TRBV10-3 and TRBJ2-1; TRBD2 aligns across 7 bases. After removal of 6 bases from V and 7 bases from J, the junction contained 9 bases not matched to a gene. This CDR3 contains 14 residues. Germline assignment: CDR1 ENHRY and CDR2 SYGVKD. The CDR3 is CAIRVGGNLNEQFF. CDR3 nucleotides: TGTGCCATCAGGGTGGGGGGGAACTTGAATGAGCAGTTCTTC.

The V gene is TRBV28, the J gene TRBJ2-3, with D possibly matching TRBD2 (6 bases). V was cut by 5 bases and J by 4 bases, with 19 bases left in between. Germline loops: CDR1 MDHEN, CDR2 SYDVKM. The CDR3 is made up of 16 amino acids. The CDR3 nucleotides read TGTGCCAGCAGTCCCCTGGACTATCCCTCGGCAGATACGCAGTATTTT. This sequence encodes CASSPLDYPSADTQYF.

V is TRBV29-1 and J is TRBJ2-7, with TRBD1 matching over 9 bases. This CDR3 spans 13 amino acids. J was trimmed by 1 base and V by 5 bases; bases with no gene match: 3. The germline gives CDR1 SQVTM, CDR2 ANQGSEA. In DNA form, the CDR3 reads TGCAGCGTTCGGGACAGGGCATCCTACGAGCAGTACTTC. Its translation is CSVRDRASYEQYF.

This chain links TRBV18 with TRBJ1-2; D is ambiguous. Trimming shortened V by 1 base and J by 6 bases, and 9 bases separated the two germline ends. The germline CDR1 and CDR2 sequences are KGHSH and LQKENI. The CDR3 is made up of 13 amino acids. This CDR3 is CASSPRPGDGYTF. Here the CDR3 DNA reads TGTGCCAGCTCACCACGCCCGGGTGATGGCTACACCTTC.

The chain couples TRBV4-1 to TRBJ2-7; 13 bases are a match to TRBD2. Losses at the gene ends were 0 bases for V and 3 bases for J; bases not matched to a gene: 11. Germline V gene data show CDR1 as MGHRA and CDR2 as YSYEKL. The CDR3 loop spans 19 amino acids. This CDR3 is CASSQDGTSGRARGYEQYF. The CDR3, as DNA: TGCGCCAGCAGCCAAGATGGTACTAGCGGGAGGGCCCGTGGCTACGAGCAGTACTTC.

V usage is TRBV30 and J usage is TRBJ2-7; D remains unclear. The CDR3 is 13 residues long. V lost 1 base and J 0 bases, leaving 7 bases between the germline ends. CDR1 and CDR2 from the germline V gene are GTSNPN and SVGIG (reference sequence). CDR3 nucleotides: TGTGCCTGGAGTGCAGAGGCCTCCTACGAGCAGTACTTC. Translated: CAWSAEASYEQYF.

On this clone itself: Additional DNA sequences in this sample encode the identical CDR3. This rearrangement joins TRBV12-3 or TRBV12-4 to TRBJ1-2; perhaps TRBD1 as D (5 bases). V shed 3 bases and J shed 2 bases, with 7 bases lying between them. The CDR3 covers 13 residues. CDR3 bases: TGTGCCAGCAGTTTTCAGGGAAACTATGGCTACACCTTC. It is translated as CASSFQGNYGYTF.

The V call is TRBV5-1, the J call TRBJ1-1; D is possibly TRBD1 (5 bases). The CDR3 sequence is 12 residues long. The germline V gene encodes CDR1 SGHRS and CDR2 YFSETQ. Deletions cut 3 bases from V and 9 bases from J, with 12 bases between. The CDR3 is CASSSDSSKAFF. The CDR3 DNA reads TGCGCCAGCAGCTCAGACAGTTCCAAAGCTTTCTTT.

The CDR3: CASSLRGHNEQFF. DNA of the CDR3: TGTGCCAGCAGTTTAAGGGGGCACAATGAGCAGTTCTTC. The J gene is TRBJ2-1, the V gene TRBV12-3 or TRBV12-4; 7 bases line up with TRBD1. CDR3 size: 13 residues. Trimming at V came to 2 bases and at J to 5 bases, leaving 0 bases not matched to a gene.

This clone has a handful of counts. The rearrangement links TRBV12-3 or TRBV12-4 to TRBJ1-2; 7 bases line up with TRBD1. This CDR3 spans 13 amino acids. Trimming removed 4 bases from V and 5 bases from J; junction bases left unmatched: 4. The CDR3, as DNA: TGTGCCAGCAGTTACGGGACAGCTTATGGCTACACCTTC. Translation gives CASSYGTAYGYTF.

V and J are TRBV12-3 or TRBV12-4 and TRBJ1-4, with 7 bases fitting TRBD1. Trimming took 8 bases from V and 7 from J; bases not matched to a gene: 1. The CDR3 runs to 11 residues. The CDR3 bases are TGTGCCAGCCGGGACAGTGAAAAACTGTTTTTT. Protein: CASRDSEKLFF.

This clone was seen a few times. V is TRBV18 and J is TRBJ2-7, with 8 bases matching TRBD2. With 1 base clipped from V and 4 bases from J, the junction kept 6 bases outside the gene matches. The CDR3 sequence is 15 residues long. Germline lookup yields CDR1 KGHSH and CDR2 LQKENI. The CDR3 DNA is TGTGCCAGCTCACCACGAGGACTAGCTGGGTACGAGCAGTACTTC. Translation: CASSPRGLAGYEQYF.

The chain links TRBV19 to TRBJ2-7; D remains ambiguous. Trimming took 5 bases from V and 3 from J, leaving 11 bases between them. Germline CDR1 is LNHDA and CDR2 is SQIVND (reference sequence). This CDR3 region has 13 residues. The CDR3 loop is CASSGAGNYEQYF. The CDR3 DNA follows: TGTGCCAGTAGTGGTGCAGGCAACTACGAGCAGTACTTC.